The 30 T cell receptor beta chains listed next were all sequenced from one sample in a study of CD8+ T cells in alopecia areata. Sample treatment: oral pan-JAK inhibitor, 5-10 mg twice daily. Extracted from the samples, RNA was reverse transcribed into cDNA to serve as the sequencing template. This table comes from immunoSEQ multiplex PCR, and its TCRdb copy is limited to in-frame clones, with some not included. The table has roughly 120,000 clones, 56% seen once; the top ten hold about 3.2%. The material was CD4+ T cells sorted from blood, obtained at week 24, from a patient treated with tofacitinib. Receptor source: a human donor with alopecia areata.

J is TRBJ2-7 and V is TRBV7-2, with D unclear. This CDR3 has 14 amino acids. The V end lost 1 base, the J end lost 2 bases, and 9 bases lay between the germline ends. In germline, CDR1 is SGHTA, CDR2 FQGNSA. CDR3 sequence: CASSLVEGPYEQYF. CDR3 nucleotide sequence: TGTGCCAGCAGCTTAGTCGAAGGGCCCTACGAGCAGTACTTC.

V gene TRBV6-5 combines with J gene TRBJ2-1; TRBD2 agrees at 8 bases. The trim removed 6 bases at V and 10 bases at J, leaving 8 bases unmatched. Germline V gene lookup returns CDR1 MNHEY and CDR2 SVGAGI. This CDR3 has 13 residues. DNA for the CDR3: TGTGCCAGCAGAGACGGGGGGGCAGGGGAGCAGTTCTTC. It yields the protein CASRDGGAGEQFF.

This clone was counted a few times. This specimen includes other DNA sequences encoding the same CDR3. The chain recombines TRBV7-9 with TRBJ1-2; D is uncertain. CDR3 length: 12 amino acids. V gave up 0 bases and J gave up 3 bases, with 2 bases separating them. From germline, CDR1 is SEHNR and CDR2 FQNEAQ (reference sequence). Written as DNA, the CDR3 is TGTGCCAGCAGCTTAGCGGACTATGGCTACACCTTC. Protein sequence: CASSLADYGYTF.

This sequence joins TRBV29-1 and TRBJ2-3; D unclear. This CDR3 contains 15 residues. The ends were cut back, 5 bases at V and 0 bases at J, with 15 bases in the middle. Germline V CDR1 and CDR2: SQVTM, ANQGSEA. CDR3 bases: TGCAGCGTTTTGGCTCAGCCGTTTAGCACAGATACGCAGTATTTT. Encoded protein: CSVLAQPFSTDTQYF.

The chain recombines TRBV7-2 with TRBJ1-6, with D maybe TRBD1 (6 bases). V was shortened by 5 bases and J by 8 bases, with 22 bases between the two germline ends. The CDR3 is 17 amino acids. Germline CDR1 is SGHTA and CDR2 is FQGNSA. The CDR3 here is CASSVRAPGGGDSPLHF. In nucleotides, the CDR3 is TGTGCCAGCAGCGTGAGAGCCCCGGGAGGGGGGGATTCACCCCTCCACTTT.

The rearrangement joins TRBV29-1 to TRBJ1-5; the D is unclear. The CDR3 is made up of 14 amino acids. Looked up from germline, CDR1 is SQVTM and CDR2 is ANQGSEA. V was clipped by 7 bases and J by 0 bases, with 13 bases between them. The CDR3 bases are TGCAGCGCCAAACTTGGCGGTAGCAATCAGCCCCAGCATTTT. Translation: CSAKLGGSNQPQHF.

This clone came up a few times. The rearrangement links TRBV6-5 to TRBJ2-7; TRBD1 matches at 12 bases. Germline V gives CDR1 MNHEY, CDR2 SVGAGI. CDR3 size: 14 residues. With V trimmed by 7 bases and J by 1 base, 2 bases remained unmatched. CDR3 DNA: TGTGCCAGCAAGGGACAGGGGGCGTCCTACGAGCAGTACTTC. Protein product: CASKGQGASYEQYF.

The V gene is TRBV30, the J gene TRBJ2-3; D is perhaps TRBD1 (6 bases). Germline CDR1 and CDR2: GTSNPN and SVGIG (reference sequence). The CDR3 covers 15 residues. Trimming pared 0 bases from V and 5 bases from J, leaving 15 bases between. Here the CDR3 reads CAWSVDLKGGDTQYF. CDR3 sequence (DNA): TGTGCCTGGAGTGTGGACCTGAAAGGGGGAGATACGCAGTATTTT.

V usage is TRBV11-2 and J usage is TRBJ2-4; 9 bases fit TRBD2. Trimming at V came to 3 bases and at J to 9 bases, leaving 6 bases not matched to a gene. The length of the CDR3 is 14 residues. CDR1 and CDR2 (germline): SGHAT, FQNNGV. CDR3 sequence (DNA): TGTGCCAGCAGCTTGGGGACTAGCAGCGGCATTCAGTACTTC. It yields the protein CASSLGTSSGIQYF.

This clone was counted only a few times. The V call is TRBV7-9, the J call TRBJ2-7; 9 bases are a match to TRBD1. This CDR3 comprises 16 residues. Germline CDR1 SEHNR, CDR2 FQNEAQ (reference sequence). V lost 5 bases to trimming and J lost 3 bases; unmatched junction nucleotides: 11. CDR3 sequence (DNA): TGTGCCAGCAGCCTGTCTACCGGGACAGGGAACTACGAGCAGTACTTC. Translated, it gives CASSLSTGTGNYEQYF. Looking up the rest from reference TRBV7-9 and TRBJ2-7 gives the full variable domain: DTGVSQNPRHKITKRGQNVTFRCDPISEHNRLYWYRQTLGQGPEFLTYFQNEAQLEKSRLLSDRFSAERPKGSFSTLEIQRTEQGDSAMYLCASSLSTGTGNYEQYFGPGTRLTVT.

The rearrangement links TRBV4-1 to TRBJ1-1; TRBD1 aligns across 8 bases. Per the germline V gene, CDR1 is MGHRA and CDR2 is YSYEKL. V lost 8 bases to trimming and J lost 4 bases; unmatched junction nucleotides: 9. This CDR3 contains 14 residues. DNA of the CDR3: TGCGCCAGCCGCACCGGGACAGGAGTCACTGAAGCTTTCTTT. It specifies CASRTGTGVTEAFF.

This clone was picked up a small number of times. V gene TRBV29-1 combines with J gene TRBJ1-2; D perhaps matches TRBD1 (5 bases). Trimming removed 1 base from V and 8 bases from J, with 11 bases in between. CDR1 and CDR2 from the germline V gene are SQVTM and ANQGSEA. The CDR3 is made up of 12 amino acids. CDR3: CSVEVGTWGYTF. CDR3 sequence (DNA): TGCAGCGTTGAAGTAGGGACTTGGGGCTACACCTTC.

Remarks on this clone: Compared with germline, one end of the junction differs, possibly owing to a read error. The J gene is TRBJ2-5, the V gene TRBV7-2; 13 bases agree with TRBD2. The CDR3 length is 15 residues. Germline assignment: CDR1 SGHTA and CDR2 FQGNSA. CDR3 sequence reads: CASSLDGLAGADRNF. Here the CDR3 DNA reads TGTGCCAGCAGCTTAGACGGACTAGCGGGGGCCGACCGGAACTTC.

The chain couples TRBV4-3 to TRBJ1-1; D remains unclear. The CDR3 has 16 residues. In germline, CDR1 is LGHNA, CDR2 YSLEER. V lost 0 bases, J lost 0 bases, and 11 bases lay in between. The CDR3 DNA follows: TGCGCCAGCAGCCAAGATCGAGGACGGGTGAACACTGAAGCTTTCTTT. This codes for CASSQDRGRVNTEAFF.

The chain has TRBV2 and TRBJ1-1, with D unclear. Trimming pared 7 bases from V and 1 base from J, leaving 13 bases between. The germline gives CDR1 SNHLY, CDR2 FYNNEI. The CDR3 contains 14 residues. CDR3 protein: CASKGGWSNTEAFF. CDR3 in DNA: TGTGCCAGCAAGGGAGGATGGTCGAACACTGAAGCTTTCTTT.

The chain joins TRBV11-2 to TRBJ2-7; D unresolved. V shed 2 bases and J shed 2 bases, with 13 bases lying between them. Germline CDR1 and CDR2: SGHAT and FQNNGV. The CDR3 contains 15 residues. As DNA, the CDR3 is TGTGCCAGCAGCTTACCACGGGCAGTGCCCTACGAGCAGTACTTC. Protein product: CASSLPRAVPYEQYF.

V is TRBV29-1 and J is TRBJ1-1, with a weak D call TRBD1 (6 bases). The CDR3 is 15 residues long. V was clipped by 0 bases and J by 4 bases, with 15 bases between them. Germline CDR1 reads SQVTM; CDR2 reads ANQGSEA. CDR3: CSVEDKGGRSTEAFF. The CDR3 DNA reads TGCAGCGTTGAAGATAAGGGGGGACGGAGCACTGAAGCTTTCTTT.

The CDR3 is CAWSASEKLFF. In DNA, the CDR3 is TGTGCCTGGAGTGCCAGTGAAAAACTGTTTTTT. The chain recombines TRBV30 with TRBJ1-4; D is ambiguous. The CDR3 runs 11 residues. From germline, CDR1 is GTSNPN and CDR2 SVGIG (reference sequence). Trimming removed 1 base at V and 7 bases at J, with 4 bases between. Looking up the rest from reference TRBV30 and TRBJ1-4 gives the full variable domain: SQTIHQWPATLVQPVGSPLSLECTVEGTSNPNLYWYRQAAGRGLQLLFYSVGIGQISSEVPQNLSASRPQDRQFILSSKKLLLSDSGFYLCAWSASEKLFFGSGTQLSVL.

The CDR3 sequence is CASSRGLARNEQFF. In DNA form, the CDR3 reads TGTGCCAGCAGCCGCGGACTAGCGAGAAATGAGCAGTTCTTC. The J gene is TRBJ2-1, the V gene TRBV7-6; 9 bases match TRBD2. There are 14 residues in the CDR3. Trimming took 5 bases from V and 7 from J; bases not matched to a gene: 6. CDR1 and CDR2 from the germline V gene are SGHVS and FNYEAQ.

This clone was seen only once. This chain links TRBV6-5 with TRBJ2-1; tentative D call: TRBD1 (6 bases). V was pared by 2 bases and J by 4 bases, with 12 bases between. Germline loops: CDR1 MNHEY, CDR2 SVGAGI. This CDR3 has 15 amino acids. The CDR3 DNA sequence: TGTGCCAGCAGTTACACAACCACAGGGTACAATGAGCAGTTCTTC. Translating gives CASSYTTTGYNEQFF.

This clone has only a few counts. The chain has TRBV29-1 and TRBJ2-5; D is unclear. V was trimmed by 2 bases and J by 4 bases, leaving 11 bases between them. The CDR3 sequence is 13 residues long. Germline lookup yields CDR1 SQVTM and CDR2 ANQGSEA. CDR3 sequence (DNA): TGCAGCGTTGAACCGGGCGGTGGAGAGACCCAGTACTTC. Amino acids: CSVEPGGGETQYF.

The gene calls are TRBV20-1 and TRBJ1-2; D is unclear. In germline, CDR1 is DFQATT, CDR2 SNEGSKA (reference sequence). V lost 1 base and J lost 8, with 8 bases in between. The CDR3 spans 11 residues. CDR3 sequence: CSARGLGGYTF. DNA for the CDR3: TGCAGTGCTAGAGGCCTTGGGGGCTACACCTTC.

The chain employs TRBV30 and TRBJ1-5; D ambiguous. CDR1 is GTSNPN, CDR2 SVGIG, per germline (reference sequence). Trimming shortened V by 2 bases and J by 4 bases, and 9 bases separated the two germline ends. The CDR3 loop spans 13 amino acids. The CDR3 bases are TGTGCCTGGAGTAACAGCCAAAATCAGCCCCAGCATTTT. Its translation: CAWSNSQNQPQHF.

There are a few counts of this clone. V usage is TRBV6-1 and J usage is TRBJ1-5; 8 bases are a match to TRBD1. CDR3 size: 15 residues. Germline CDR1 MNHNS, CDR2 SASEGT. J lost 7 bases, V lost 8 bases, and 13 bases had no gene match. The CDR3 spells CASRGQGVLKQPQHF. DNA of the CDR3: TGTGCCAGCCGAGGACAGGGCGTTCTGAAGCAGCCCCAGCATTTT.

V is TRBV25-1 and J is TRBJ1-5, with D perhaps TRBD1 (5 bases). The CDR3 consists of 15 residues. From germline, CDR1 is MGHDK and CDR2 SYGVNS. V lost 6 bases and J lost 1, with 13 bases in between. The CDR3 loop is CASSDGGASNQPQHF. In DNA form, the CDR3 reads TGTGCCAGCAGCGATGGCGGGGCCAGCAATCAGCCCCAGCATTTT.

Points on this clone: Compared with germline, one end of the junction differs, possibly owing to a read error. This chain links TRBV18 with TRBJ1-5; D not resolved. The CDR3 length is 13 residues. Germline values: CDR1 KGHSH, CDR2 LQKENI. This chain's CDR3 is CASSPRDGQPQHF. DNA of the CDR3: TGTGCCAGCTCACCAAGAGACGGTCAGCCCCAGCACTTT.

The J gene is TRBJ2-5, the V gene TRBV29-1; maybe TRBD2 (5 bases). Trimming took off 6 bases at V and 7 bases at J, with 24 bases between the two ends. The length of the CDR3 is 15 residues. Germline CDR1 reads SQVTM; CDR2 reads ANQGSEA. The CDR3 DNA is TGCAGCGTAACCCTCGAGGGAGCTATCAAGAGGACCCAGTACTTC. Translation: CSVTLEGAIKRTQYF.

The rearrangement joins TRBV6-5 to TRBJ1-6, with D maybe TRBD1 (5 bases). This CDR3 has 12 amino acids. Germline lookup yields CDR1 MNHEY and CDR2 SVGAGI. V was shortened by 5 bases and J by 12 bases, with 11 bases between the two germline ends. The CDR3 DNA reads as TGTGCCAGCAGTCGGGACGGAGGACCCCTCCACTTT. This encodes CASSRDGGPLHF.

The chain uses TRBV5-4 and TRBJ2-7, with no clear D. The CDR3 runs to 12 residues. CDR1 and CDR2 from the germline V gene are SGHNT and YYREEE (reference sequence). V was clipped by 0 bases and J by 5 bases, with 6 bases between them. The CDR3 DNA reads as TGTGCCAGCAGCTTGGTAGCCGACGAGCAGTACTTC. This gives the protein CASSLVADEQYF.

The genes are TRBV7-2 and TRBJ2-2; no definite D call. Germline CDR1 SGHTA, CDR2 FQGNSA. V was shortened by 6 bases and J by 0 bases, with 11 bases between the two germline ends. The CDR3 has 15 amino acids. CDR3 bases: TGTGCCAGCAGTACTACTGGGGCGAACACCGGGGAGCTGTTTTTT. This encodes CASSTTGANTGELFF.